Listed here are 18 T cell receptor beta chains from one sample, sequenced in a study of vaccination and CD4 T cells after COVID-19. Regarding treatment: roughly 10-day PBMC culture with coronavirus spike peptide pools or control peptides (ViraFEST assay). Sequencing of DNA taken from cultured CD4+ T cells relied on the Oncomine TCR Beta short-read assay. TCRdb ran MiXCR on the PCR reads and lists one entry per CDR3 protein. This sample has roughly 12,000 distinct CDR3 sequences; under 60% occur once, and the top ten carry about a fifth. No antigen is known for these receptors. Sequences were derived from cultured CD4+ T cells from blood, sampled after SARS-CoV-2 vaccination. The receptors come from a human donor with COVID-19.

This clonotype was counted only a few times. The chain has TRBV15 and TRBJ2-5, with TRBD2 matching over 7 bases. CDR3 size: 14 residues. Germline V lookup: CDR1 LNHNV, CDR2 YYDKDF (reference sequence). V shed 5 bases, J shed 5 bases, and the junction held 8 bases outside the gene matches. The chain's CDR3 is CATSSRTSGETQYF. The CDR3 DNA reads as TGTGCCACCAGCTCTAGGACTAGTGGGGAGACCCAGTACTTC.

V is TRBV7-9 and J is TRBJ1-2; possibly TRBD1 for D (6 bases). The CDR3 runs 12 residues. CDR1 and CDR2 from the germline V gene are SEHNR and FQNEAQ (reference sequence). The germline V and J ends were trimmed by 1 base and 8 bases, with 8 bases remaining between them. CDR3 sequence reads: CASSLDREGYTF. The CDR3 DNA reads TGTGCCAGCAGCTTAGACAGGGAAGGCTACACCTTC.

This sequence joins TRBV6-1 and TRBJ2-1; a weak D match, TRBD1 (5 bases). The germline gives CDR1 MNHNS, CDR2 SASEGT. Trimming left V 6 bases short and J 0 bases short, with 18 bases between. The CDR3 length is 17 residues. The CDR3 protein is CASSPRAWVSSYNEQFF. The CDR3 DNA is TGTGCCAGCAGCCCCAGGGCGTGGGTGAGCTCCTACAATGAGCAGTTCTTC.

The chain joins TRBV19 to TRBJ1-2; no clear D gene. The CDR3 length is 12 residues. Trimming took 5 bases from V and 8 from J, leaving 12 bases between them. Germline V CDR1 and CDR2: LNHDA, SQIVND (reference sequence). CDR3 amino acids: CASSAPPGGYTF. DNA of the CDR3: TGTGCCAGTAGTGCGCCCCCGGGGGGCTACACCTTC.

The CDR3 coding sequence is TGTGCCAGCAGTGCCCCCGGGCTAAATACGCAGTATTTT. It encodes CASSAPGLNTQYF. The rearrangement uses TRBV6-1 and TRBJ2-3; D is uncertain. Germline assignment: CDR1 MNHNS and CDR2 SASEGT. Trimming shortened V by 4 bases and J by 7 bases, and 12 bases separated the two germline ends. The CDR3 totals 13 residues.

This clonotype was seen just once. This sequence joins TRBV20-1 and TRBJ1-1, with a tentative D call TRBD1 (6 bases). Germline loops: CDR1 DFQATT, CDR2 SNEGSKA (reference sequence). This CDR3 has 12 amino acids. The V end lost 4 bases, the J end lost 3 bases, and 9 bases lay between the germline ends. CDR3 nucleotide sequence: TGCAGTGCTAACAGGGTGGACACTGAAGCTTTCTTT. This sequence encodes CSANRVDTEAFF.

This CDR3 reads CATSDYEGQTPDQETQYF. The CDR3 DNA reads as TGTGCCACCAGTGATTACGAAGGACAGACCCCGGACCAAGAGACCCAGTACTTC. The chain uses TRBV24-1 and TRBJ2-5; possible D gene TRBD1, 6 bases. CDR1 KGHDR and CDR2 SFDVKD come from the germline V gene. This CDR3 comprises 18 residues. The ends were cut back, 2 bases at V and 0 bases at J, with 18 bases in the middle.

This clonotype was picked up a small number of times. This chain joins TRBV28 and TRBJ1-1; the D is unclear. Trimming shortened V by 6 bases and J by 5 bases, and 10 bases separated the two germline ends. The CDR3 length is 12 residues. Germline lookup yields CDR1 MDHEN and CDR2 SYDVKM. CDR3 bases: TGTGCCAGCAGACAAACGGCGACTGAAGCTTTCTTT. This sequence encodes CASRQTATEAFF.

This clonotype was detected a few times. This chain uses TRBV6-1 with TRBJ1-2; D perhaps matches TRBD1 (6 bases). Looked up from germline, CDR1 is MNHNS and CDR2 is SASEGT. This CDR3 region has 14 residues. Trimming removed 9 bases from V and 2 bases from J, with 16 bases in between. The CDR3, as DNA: TGTGCCAGTGCGGAGGGGGAGTTGAACTATGGCTACACCTTC. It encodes CASAEGELNYGYTF.

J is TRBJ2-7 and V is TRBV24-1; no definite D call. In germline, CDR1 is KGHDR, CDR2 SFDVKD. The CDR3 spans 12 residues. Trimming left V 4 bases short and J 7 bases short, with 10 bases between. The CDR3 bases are TGTGCCACCAGTGACCCCACGGGTGAGCAGTACTTC. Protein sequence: CATSDPTGEQYF.

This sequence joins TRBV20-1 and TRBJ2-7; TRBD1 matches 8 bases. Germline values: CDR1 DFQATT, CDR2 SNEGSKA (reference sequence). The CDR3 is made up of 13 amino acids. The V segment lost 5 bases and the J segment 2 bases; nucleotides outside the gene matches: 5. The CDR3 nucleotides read TGCAGTGCTGGGGACAGGCGTCCCTACGAGCAGTACTTC. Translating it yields CSAGDRRPYEQYF.

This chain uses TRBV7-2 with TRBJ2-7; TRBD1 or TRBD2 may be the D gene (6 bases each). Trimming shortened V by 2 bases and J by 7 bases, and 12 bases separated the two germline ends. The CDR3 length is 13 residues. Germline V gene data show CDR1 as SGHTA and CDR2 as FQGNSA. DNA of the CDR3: TGTGCCAGCAGCTTATCGGGGGCGGGAGAGCAGTACTTC. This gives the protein CASSLSGAGEQYF.

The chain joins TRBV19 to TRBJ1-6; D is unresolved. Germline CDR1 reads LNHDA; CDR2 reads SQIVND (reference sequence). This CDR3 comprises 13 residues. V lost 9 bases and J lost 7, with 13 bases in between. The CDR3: CASGLGFNSPLHF. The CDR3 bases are TGTGCCAGCGGCCTGGGCTTCAATTCACCCCTCCACTTT.

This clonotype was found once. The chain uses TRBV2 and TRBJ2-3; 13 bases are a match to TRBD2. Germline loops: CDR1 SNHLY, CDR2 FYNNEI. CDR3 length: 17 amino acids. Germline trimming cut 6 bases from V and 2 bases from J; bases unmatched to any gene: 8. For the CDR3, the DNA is TGTGCCAGCAGAAGTCAACTAGCGGGGGGGAACACAGATACGCAGTATTTT. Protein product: CASRSQLAGGNTDTQYF.

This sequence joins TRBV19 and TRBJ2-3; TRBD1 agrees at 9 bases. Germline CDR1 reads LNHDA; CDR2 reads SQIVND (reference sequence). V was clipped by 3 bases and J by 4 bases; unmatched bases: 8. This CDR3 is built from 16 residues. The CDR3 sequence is CASSMAGTGRADTQYF. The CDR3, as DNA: TGTGCCAGTAGTATGGCCGGGACAGGGAGGGCAGATACGCAGTATTTT.

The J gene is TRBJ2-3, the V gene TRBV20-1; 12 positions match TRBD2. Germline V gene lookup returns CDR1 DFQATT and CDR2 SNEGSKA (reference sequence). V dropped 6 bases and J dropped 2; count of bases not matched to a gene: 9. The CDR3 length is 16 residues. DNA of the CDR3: TGCAGTGCCCCCCCGACTAGCGGGGGTCTCACAGATACGCAGTATTTT. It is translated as CSAPPTSGGLTDTQYF.

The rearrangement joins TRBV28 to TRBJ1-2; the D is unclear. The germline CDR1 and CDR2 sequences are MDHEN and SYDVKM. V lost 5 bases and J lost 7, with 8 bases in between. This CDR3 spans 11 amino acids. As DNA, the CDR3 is TGTGCCAGCAGTCCGAAGGTTGGCTACACCTTC. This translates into CASSPKVGYTF.

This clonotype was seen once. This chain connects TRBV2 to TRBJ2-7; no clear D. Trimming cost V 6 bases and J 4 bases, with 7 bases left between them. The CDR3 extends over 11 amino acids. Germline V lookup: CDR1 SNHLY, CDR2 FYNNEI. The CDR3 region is CASRILYEQYF. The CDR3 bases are TGTGCCAGCAGGATACTTTACGAGCAGTACTTC.